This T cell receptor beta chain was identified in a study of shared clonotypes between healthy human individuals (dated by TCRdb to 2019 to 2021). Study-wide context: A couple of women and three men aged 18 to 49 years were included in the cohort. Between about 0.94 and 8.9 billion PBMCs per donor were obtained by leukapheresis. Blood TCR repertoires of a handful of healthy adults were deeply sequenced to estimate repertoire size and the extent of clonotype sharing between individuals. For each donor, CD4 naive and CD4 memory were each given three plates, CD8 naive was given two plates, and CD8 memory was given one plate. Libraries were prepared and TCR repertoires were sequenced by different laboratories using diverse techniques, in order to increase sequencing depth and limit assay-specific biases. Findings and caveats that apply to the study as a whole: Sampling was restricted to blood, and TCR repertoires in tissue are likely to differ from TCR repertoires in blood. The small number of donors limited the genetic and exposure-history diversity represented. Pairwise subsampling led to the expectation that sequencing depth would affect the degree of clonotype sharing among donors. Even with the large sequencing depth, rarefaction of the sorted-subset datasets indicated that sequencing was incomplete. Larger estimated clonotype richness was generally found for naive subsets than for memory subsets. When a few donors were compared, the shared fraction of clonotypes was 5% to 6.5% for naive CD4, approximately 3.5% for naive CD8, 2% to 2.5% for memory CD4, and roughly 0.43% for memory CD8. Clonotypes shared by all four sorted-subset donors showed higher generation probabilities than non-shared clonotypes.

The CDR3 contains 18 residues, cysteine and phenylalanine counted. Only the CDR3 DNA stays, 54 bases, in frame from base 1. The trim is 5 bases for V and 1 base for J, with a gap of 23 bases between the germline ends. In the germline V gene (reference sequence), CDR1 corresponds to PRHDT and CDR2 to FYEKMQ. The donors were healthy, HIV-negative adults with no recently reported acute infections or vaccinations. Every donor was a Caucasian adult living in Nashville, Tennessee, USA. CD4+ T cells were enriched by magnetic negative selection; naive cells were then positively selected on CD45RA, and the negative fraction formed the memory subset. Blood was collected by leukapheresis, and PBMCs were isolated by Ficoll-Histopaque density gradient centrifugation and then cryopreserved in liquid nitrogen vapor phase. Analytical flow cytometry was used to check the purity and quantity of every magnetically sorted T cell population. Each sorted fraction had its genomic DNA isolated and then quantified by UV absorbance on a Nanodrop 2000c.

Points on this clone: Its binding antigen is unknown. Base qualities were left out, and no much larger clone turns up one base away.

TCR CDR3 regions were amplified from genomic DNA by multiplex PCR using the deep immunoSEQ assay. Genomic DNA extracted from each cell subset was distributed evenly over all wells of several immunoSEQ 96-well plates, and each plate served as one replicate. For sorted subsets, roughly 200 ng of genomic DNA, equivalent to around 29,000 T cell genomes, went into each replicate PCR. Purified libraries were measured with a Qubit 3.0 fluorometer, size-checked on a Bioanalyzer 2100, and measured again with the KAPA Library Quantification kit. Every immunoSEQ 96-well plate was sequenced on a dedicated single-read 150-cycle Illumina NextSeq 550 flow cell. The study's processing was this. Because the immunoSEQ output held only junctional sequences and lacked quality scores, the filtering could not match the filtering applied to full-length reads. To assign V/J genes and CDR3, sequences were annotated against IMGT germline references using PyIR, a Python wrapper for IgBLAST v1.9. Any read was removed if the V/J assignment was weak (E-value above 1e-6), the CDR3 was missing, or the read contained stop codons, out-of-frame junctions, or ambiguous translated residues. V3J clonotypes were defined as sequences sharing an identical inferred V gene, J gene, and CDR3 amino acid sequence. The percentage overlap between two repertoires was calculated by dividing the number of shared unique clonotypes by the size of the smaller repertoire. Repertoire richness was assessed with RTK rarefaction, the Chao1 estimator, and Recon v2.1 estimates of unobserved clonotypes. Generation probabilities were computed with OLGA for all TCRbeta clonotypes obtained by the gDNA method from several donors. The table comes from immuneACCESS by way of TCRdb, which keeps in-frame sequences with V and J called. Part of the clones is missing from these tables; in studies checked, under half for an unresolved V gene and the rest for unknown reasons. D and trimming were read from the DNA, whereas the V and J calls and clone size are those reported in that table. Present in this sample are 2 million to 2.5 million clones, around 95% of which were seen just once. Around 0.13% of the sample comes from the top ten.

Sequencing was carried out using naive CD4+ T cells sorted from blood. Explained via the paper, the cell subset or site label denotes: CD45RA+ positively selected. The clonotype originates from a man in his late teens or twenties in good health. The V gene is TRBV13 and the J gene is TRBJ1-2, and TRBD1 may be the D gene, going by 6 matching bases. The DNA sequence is TGTGCCAGCAGCGAGATCCGGGACATCTCCTTCCTTAACTATGGCTACACCTTC. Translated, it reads CASSEIRDISFLNYGYTF.